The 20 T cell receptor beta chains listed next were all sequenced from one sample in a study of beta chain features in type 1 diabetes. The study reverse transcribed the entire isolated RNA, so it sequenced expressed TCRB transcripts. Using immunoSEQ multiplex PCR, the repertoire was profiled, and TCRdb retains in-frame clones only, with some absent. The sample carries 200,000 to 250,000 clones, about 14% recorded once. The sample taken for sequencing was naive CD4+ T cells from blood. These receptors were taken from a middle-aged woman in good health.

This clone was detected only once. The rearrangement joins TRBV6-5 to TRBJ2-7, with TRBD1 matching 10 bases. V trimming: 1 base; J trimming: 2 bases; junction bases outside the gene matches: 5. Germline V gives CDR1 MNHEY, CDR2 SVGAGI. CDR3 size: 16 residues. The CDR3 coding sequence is TGTGCCAGCAGTTACTGGGGGACAGGGGTTGCCTACGAGCAGTACTTC. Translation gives CASSYWGTGVAYEQYF.

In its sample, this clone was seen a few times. CDR3 in DNA: TGTGCCAGCAGTTTATATTATCAGGGCGACGGCTACACCTTC. It specifies CASSLYYQGDGYTF. This chain links TRBV27 with TRBJ1-2; perhaps TRBD1 as D (5 bases). The V end lost 1 base, the J end lost 8 bases, and 14 bases lay between the germline ends. This CDR3 is 14 amino acids long. The germline V gene has CDR1 MNHEY and CDR2 SMNVEV (reference sequence).

CDR3 sequence: CATSRDLAGAGNQPQHF. The DNA for the CDR3 is TGTGCCACCAGCAGAGATCTGGCGGGGGCTGGCAATCAGCCCCAGCATTTT. The chain links TRBV15 to TRBJ1-5; TRBD1 might be the D (6 bases). The germline gives CDR1 LNHNV, CDR2 YYDKDF (reference sequence). The CDR3 is made up of 17 amino acids. V lost 0 bases and J lost 2, with 14 bases in between.

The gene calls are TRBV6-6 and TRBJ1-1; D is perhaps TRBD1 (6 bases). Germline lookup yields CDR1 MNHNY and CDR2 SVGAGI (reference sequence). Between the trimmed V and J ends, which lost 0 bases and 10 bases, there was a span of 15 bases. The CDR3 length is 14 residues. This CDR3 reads CASSYSAGAQVAFF. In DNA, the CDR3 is TGTGCCAGCAGTTACTCGGCGGGGGCGCAGGTAGCTTTCTTT.

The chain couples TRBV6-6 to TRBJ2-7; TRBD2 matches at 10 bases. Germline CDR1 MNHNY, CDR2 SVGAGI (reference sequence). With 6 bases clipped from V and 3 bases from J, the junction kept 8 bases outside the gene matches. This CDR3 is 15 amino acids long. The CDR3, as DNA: TGTGCCAGCAGGGAGAGCGGGGGGGTCAGCTACGAGCAGTACTTC. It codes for CASRESGGVSYEQYF.

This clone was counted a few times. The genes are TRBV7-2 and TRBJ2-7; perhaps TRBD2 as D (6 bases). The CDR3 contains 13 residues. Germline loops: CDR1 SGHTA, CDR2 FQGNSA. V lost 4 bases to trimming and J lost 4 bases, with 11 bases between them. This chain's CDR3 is CASSSGLAYEQYF. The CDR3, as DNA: TGTGCCAGCAGCTCGGGACTGGCATACGAGCAGTACTTC.

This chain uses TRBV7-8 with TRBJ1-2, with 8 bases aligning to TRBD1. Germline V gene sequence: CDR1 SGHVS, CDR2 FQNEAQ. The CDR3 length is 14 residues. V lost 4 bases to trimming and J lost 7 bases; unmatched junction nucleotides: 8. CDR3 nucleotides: TGTGCCAGCAGCTCAGATCGGACAGGGTTTGGCTACACCTTC. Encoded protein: CASSSDRTGFGYTF.

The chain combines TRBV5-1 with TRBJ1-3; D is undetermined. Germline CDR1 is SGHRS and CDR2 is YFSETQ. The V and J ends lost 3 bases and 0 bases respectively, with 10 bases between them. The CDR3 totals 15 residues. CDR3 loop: CASSSNLDSGNTIYF. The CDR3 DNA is TGCGCCAGCAGCTCGAACCTAGACTCTGGAAACACCATATATTTT.

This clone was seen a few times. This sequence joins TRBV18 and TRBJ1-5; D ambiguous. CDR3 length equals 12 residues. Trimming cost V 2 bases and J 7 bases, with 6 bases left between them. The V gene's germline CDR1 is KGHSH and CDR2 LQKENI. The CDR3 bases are TGTGCCAGCTCACCAGCCGGGCAGCCCCAGCATTTT. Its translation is CASSPAGQPQHF.

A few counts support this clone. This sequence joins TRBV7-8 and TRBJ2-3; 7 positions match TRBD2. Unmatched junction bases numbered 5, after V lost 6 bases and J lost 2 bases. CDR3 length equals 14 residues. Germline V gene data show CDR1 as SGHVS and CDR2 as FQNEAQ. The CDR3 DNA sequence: TGTGCCAGCAGGAGCGGGGCACACACAGATACGCAGTATTTT. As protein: CASRSGAHTDTQYF.

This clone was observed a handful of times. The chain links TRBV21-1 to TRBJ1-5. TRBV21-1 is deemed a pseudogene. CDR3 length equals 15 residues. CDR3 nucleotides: TGTGCCAGCAGCGCGCCGGGAATGGTCAATCAGCCCCAGCATTTT. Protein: CASSAPGMVNQPQHF.

The CDR3 loop is CASSYAGGRNSPLHF. DNA of the CDR3: TGTGCCAGCAGTTACGCAGGGGGCAGGAATTCACCCCTCCACTTT. The J gene is TRBJ1-6, the V gene TRBV7-2, with 8 bases that match TRBD1. The V gene's germline CDR1 is SGHTA and CDR2 FQGNSA. V shed 6 bases, J shed 7 bases, and the junction held 8 bases outside the gene matches. The CDR3 is 15 residues long.

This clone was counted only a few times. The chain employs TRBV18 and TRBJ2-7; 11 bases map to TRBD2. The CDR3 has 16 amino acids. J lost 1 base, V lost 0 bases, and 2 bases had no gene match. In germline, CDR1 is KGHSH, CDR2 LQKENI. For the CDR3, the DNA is TGTGCCAGCTCACCACCGGGACTAGCGGCTTCCTACGAGCAGTACTTC. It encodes CASSPPGLAASYEQYF.

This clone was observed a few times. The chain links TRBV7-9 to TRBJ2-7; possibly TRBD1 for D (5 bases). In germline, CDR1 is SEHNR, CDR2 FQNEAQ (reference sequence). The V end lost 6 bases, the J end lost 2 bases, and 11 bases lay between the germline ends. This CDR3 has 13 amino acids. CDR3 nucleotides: TGTGCCAGCAGTCTTGGCAGGGCCTACGAGCAGTACTTC. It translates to CASSLGRAYEQYF.

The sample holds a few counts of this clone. CDR3 bases: TGTGCCAGTAGTGTACAGGGGGATTTGAACACTGAAGCTTTCTTT. Translating it yields CASSVQGDLNTEAFF. J is TRBJ1-1 and V is TRBV19, with 8 bases aligning to TRBD1. The CDR3 covers 15 residues. V gave up 5 bases and J gave up 0 bases; unmatched junction bases: 5. Per the germline V gene, CDR1 is LNHDA and CDR2 is SQIVND (reference sequence).

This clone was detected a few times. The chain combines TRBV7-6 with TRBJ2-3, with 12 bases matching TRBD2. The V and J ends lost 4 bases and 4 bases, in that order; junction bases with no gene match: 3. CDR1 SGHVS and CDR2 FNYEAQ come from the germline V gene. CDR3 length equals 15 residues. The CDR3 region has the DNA TGTGCCAGCAGCTATAGACTAGCGGGGGCAGATACGCAGTATTTT. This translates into CASSYRLAGADTQYF.

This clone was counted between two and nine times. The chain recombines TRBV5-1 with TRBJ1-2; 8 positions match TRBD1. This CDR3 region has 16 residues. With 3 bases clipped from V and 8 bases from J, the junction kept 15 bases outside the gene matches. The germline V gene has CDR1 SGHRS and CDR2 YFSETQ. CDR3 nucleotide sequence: TGCGCCAGCAGCTCCGGACAGGGTGGGGCTCGTGACGGCTACACCTTC. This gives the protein CASSSGQGGARDGYTF.

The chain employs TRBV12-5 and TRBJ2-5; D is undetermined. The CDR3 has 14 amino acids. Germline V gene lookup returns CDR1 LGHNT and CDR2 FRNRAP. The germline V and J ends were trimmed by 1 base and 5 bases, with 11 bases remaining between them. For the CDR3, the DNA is TGTGCTAGTGGTTTGGCCGTATCTCGGGAGACCCAGTACTTC. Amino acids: CASGLAVSRETQYF.

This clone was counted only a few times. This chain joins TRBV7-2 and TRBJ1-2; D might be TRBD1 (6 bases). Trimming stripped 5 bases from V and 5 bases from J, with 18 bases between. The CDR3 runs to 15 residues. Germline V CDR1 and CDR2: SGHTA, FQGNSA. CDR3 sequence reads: CASSEPGVLRYGYTF. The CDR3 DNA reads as TGTGCCAGCAGCGAACCAGGGGTGCTACGGTATGGCTACACCTTC. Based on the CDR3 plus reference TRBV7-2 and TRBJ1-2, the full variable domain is GAGVSQSPSNKVTEKGKDVELRCDPISGHTALYWYRQSLGQGLEFLIYFQGNSAPDKSGLPSDRFSAERTGGSVSTLTIQRTQQEDSAVYLCASSEPGVLRYGYTFGSGTRLTVV.

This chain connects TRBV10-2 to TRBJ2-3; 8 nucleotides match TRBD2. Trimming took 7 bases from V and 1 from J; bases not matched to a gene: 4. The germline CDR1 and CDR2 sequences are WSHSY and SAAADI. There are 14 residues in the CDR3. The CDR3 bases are TGCGCCAGCACCGCGGGGGGACGCACAGATACGCAGTATTTT. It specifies CASTAGGRTDTQYF.